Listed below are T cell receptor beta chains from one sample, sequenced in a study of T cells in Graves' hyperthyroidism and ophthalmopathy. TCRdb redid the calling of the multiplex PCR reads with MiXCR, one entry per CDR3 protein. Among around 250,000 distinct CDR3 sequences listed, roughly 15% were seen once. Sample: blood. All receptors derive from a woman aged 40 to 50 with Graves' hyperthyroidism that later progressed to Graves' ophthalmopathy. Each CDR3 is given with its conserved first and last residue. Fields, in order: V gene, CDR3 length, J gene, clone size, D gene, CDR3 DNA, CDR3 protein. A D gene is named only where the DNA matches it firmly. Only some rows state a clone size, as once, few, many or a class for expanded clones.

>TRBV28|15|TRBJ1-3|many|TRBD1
TGTGCCAGCATTAAGACCAGGGGGCTCGGAAACACCATATATTTT
CASIKTRGLGNTIYF
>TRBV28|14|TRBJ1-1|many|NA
TGTGCCAGCAGTTTGACAGAGTCGAACACTGAAGCTTTCTTT
CASSLTESNTEAFF
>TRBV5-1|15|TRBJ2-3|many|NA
TGCGCCAGCAGCTTTCAAGGGACGCCGATGGATACGCAGTATTTT
CASSFQGTPMDTQYF
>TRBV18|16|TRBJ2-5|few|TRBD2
TGTGCCAGCTCACCAGTGATTAGCGGGAGGGGAGAGACCCAGTACTTC
CASSPVISGRGETQYF
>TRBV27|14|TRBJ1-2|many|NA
TGTGCCAGCAGTTTACTCGGGCCCGGAGATGGCTACACCTTC
CASSLLGPGDGYTF
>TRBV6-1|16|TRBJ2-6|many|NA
TGTGCCAGCAGTGAAGCGGTAGGAGCTGGGGCCAACGTCCTGACTTTC
CASSEAVGAGANVLTF
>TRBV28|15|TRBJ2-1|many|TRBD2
TGTGCCAGCAGTTTCGGGACTAGCGGATACAATGAGCAGTTCTTC
CASSFGTSGYNEQFF
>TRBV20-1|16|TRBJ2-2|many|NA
TGCAGTGCCAGACCCGGGGGGCTGAAGAACACCGGGGAGCTGTTTTTT
CSARPGGLKNTGELFF
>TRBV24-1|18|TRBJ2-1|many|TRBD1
TGTGCCACCAGTGATCCCCTGGGGCTACAGGGGGCGCTTAATCAGCAGTTCTTC
CATSDPLGLQGALNQQFF
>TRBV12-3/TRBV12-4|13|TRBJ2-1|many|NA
TGTGCCAGCAGTTTGGTCTATGGCAATGAGCAGTTCTTC
CASSLVYGNEQFF
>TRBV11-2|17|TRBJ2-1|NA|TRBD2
TGTGCCAGCAGCTTAATGTTCACTAGCGGGGAATACAATGAGCAGTTCTTC
CASSLMFTSGEYNEQFF
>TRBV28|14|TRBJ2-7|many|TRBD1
TGTGCCAGCAGTTTAACAGGGGGAAAATACGAGCAGTACTTC
CASSLTGGKYEQYF
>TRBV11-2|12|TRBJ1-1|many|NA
TGTGCCAGCAGCCGAGGGAACACTGAAGCTTTCTTT
CASSRGNTEAFF
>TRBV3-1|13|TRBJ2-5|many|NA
TGTGCCAGCAGCCAATTTGCGAAAGGGACCCAGTACTTC
CASSQFAKGTQYF
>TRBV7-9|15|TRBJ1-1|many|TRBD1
TGTGCCAGCAGCCAATTGGGACAGATGAACACTGAAGCTTTCTTT
CASSQLGQMNTEAFF
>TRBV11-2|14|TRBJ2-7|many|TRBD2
TGTGCCAGCAGCTTAATAGCGGGATCCTACGAGCAGTACTTC
CASSLIAGSYEQYF
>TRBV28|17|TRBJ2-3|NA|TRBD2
TGTGCCAGCAGTTCCCCTTATCTCCTAGCGGGAGCCGATACGCAGTATTTT
CASSSPYLLAGADTQYF
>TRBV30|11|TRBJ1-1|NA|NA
TGTGCCTGGGTGCAGATGACTGAAGCTTTCTTT
CAWVQMTEAFF
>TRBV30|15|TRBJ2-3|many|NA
TGTGCCTGGAGTCCGGGAGCAAGGCGGACAGATACGCAGTATTTT
CAWSPGARRTDTQYF
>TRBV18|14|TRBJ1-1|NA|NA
TGTGCCCGCCCACCTGGAGGTCTGAGCACTGAAGCTTTCTTT
CARPPGGLSTEAFF
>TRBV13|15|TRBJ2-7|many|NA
TGTGCCAGCAGCTTAGAAGCGGGTAGCTCCTACGAGCAGTACTTC
CASSLEAGSSYEQYF
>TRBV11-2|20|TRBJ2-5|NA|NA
TGTGCCAGCAGCTTATTAAGCACCGCCCGGGGCACCCTCAAAAAAGAGACCCAGTACTTC
CASSLLSTARGTLKKETQYF
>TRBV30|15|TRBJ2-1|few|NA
TGTGCCTGGTTTCAGGGGCTTAGCTCCTACAATGAGCAGTTCTTC
CAWFQGLSSYNEQFF
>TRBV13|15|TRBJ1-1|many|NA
TGTGCCAGCAGCCCCATTACGGGGGAAGGTACTGAAGCTTTCTTT
CASSPITGEGTEAFF
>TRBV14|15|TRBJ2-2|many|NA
TGTGCCAGCAGCCTCTCAGAAAGGGATACCGGGGAGCTGTTTTTT
CASSLSERDTGELFF
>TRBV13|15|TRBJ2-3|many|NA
TGTGCCAGCAGCTTAAGGATCCGTGGCACAGATACGCAGTATTTT
CASSLRIRGTDTQYF
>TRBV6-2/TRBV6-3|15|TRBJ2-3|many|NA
TGTGCCAGCACCGACGGGCCTCTGGGTACAGATACGCAGTATTTT
CASTDGPLGTDTQYF
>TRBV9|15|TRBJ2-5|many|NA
TGTGCCAGCAGCGTAGAGGTACAGGGAGGGGAGACCCAGTACTTC
CASSVEVQGGETQYF
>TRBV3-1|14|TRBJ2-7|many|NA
TGTGCCAGCAGCCAAGGACCCGACACCTACGAGCAGTACTTC
CASSQGPDTYEQYF
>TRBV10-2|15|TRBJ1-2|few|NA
TGCGCCAGCAGTGAACGGATTCTGGCTAACTATGGCTACACCTTC
CASSERILANYGYTF
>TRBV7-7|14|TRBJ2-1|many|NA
TGTGCTGTCGTTGGGGGAGGAGGGGGTACGGAGCAGTTCTTC
CAVVGGGGGTEQFF
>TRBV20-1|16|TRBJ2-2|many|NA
TGCAGTGCGTCCCGCGCCTGGCCGATTAACACCGGGGAGCTGTTTTTT
CSASRAWPINTGELFF
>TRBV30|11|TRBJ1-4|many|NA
TGTGCCTGGAGTATTCGGGAAAAACTGTTTTTT
CAWSIREKLFF
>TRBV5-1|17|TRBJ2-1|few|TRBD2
TGCGCCAGCAGCTGGACTCCGGGACTAGCGGCGTTAAATGAGCAGTTCTTC
CASSWTPGLAALNEQFF
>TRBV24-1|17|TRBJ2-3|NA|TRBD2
TGTGCCACCAGTGATGGGGGTTCTAGCGGGAGCACAGATACGCAGTATTTT
CATSDGGSSGSTDTQYF
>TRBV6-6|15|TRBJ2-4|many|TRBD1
TGTGCCAGCAGTTACGGGGACAGGGGTTGGTACATTCAGTACTTC
CASSYGDRGWYIQYF
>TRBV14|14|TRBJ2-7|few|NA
TGTGCCAGCAGCCTCCTGGGACTTGCCTACGAGCAGTACTTC
CASSLLGLAYEQYF
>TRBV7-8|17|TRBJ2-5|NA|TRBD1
TGTGCCAGCAGCTTAGTTCGCGGGACAGGGACACAAGAGACCCAGTACTTC
CASSLVRGTGTQETQYF
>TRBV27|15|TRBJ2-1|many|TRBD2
TGTGCCAGCAGTCCGTGGACTAGCGGGAGTAATGAGCAGTTCTTC
CASSPWTSGSNEQFF
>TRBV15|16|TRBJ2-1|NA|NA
TGTGCCACCAGCAGAGTTCCGGCTAGAAGAGATTCAGAGCAGTTCTTC
CATSRVPARRDSEQFF
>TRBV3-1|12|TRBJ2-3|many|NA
TGTGCCAGCAGCCAAGATATAGGTACGCAGTATTTT
CASSQDIGTQYF
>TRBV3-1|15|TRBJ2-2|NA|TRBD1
TGTGCCAGCAGCCTTTATGACAGGGGTAACGGGGAGCTGTTTTTT
CASSLYDRGNGELFF
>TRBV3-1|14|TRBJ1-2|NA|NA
TGTGCCAGCAGCCAAGATCACAGGGACGATGGCTACACCTTC
CASSQDHRDDGYTF
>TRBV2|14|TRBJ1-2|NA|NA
TGTGCCAGCAGCCCCGAGGGAAGGGACTATGGCTACACCTTC
CASSPEGRDYGYTF
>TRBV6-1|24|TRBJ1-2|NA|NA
NA
CASSEFAGGSNEQFFGPGIDGYTF
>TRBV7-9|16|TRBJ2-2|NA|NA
TGTGCCAGCAGCTTACCACTAGCTTTCAACACCGGGGAGCTGTTTTTT
CASSLPLAFNTGELFF
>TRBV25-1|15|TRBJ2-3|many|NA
TGTGCCAGCAGCCAGGGGACTACTAGCACAGATACGCAGTATTTT
CASSQGTTSTDTQYF
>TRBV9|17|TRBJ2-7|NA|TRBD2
TGTGCCAGCAGCGTAAGGCCTAGCGGGAGGGATTTCTACGAGCAGTACTTC
CASSVRPSGRDFYEQYF
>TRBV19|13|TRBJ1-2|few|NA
TGTGCCAGCTCTCCCGGGGGGTCTAGTGGCTACACCTTC
CASSPGGSSGYTF
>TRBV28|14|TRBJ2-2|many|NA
TGTGCCAGCAGTTTATTGCATTACGGCGGGGAGCTGTTTTTT
CASSLLHYGGELFF
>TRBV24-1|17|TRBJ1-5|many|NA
TGTGCCACCAGTGTGGGAAAGGGACGAAATAGCAATCAGCCCCAGCATTTT
CATSVGKGRNSNQPQHF
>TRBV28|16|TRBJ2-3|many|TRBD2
TGTGCCAGCAGTTCCTTAACGGGAGGGGGCACAGATACGCAGTATTTT
CASSSLTGGGTDTQYF